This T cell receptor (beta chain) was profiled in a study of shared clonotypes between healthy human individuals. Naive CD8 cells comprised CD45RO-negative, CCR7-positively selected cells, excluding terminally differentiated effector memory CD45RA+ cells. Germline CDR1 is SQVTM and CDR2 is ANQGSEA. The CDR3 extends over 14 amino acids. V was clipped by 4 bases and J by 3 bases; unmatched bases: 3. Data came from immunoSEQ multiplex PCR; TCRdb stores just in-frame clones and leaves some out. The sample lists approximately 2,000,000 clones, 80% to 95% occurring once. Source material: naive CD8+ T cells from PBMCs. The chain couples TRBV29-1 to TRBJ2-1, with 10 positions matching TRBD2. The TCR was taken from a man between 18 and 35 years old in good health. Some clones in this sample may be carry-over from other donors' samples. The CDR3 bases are TGCAGCGTTGCACTAGCGGGAATCTACAATGAGCAGTTCTTC. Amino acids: CSVALAGIYNEQFF.